This passage covers 28 T cell receptor beta chains from one sample sequenced in a study of CD8 T cells in ankylosing spondylitis (dated by TCRdb to the late 2010s). The protocol used for the library was 5' RACE. Sequencing relied on an Illumina HiSeq 2500. TCRdb took the public reads, trimmed them with fastp at Q25, ran MiXCR for clone calling and kept in-frame beta chains. Every entry covers one CDR3 protein and lists the most common genes and DNA from its rows. A total of roughly 260,000 distinct CDR3 sequences appear in this sample, 20% of them only once. The ten largest clones capture about 8.2% of the sample. Material: blood, either unsorted or a sorted T cell fraction (not recorded which). Every receptor here comes from a male donor with ankylosing spondylitis or in good health (not recorded which).

The chain employs TRBV11-2 and TRBJ2-3, with 9 bases that match TRBD2. Looked up from germline, CDR1 is SGHAT and CDR2 is FQNNGV. The CDR3 has 14 amino acids. The junction had 5 bases not matched to a gene; V was cut back by 6 bases and J by 4 bases. The CDR3 region is CASSSGGLADTQYF. For the CDR3, the DNA is TGTGCCAGCAGTAGCGGGGGTCTCGCAGATACGCAGTATTTT.

This sequence joins TRBV5-1 and TRBJ2-1, with 8 positions matching TRBD1. Unmatched junction bases numbered 4, after V lost 6 bases and J lost 2 bases. The germline gives CDR1 SGHRS, CDR2 YFSETQ. This CDR3 is 14 amino acids long. The CDR3 coding sequence is TGCGCCAGCACAAGGACAGGGCCCTACAATGAGCAGTTCTTC. This sequence encodes CASTRTGPYNEQFF.

The table lists this clonotype with a few counts. V is TRBV6-1 and J is TRBJ1-6, with TRBD1 as a possible D gene (6 bases). V gave up 1 base and J gave up 6 bases, with 10 bases separating them. Germline-derived CDR1 and CDR2 are MNHNS and SASEGT. CDR3 length: 15 residues. CDR3 sequence reads: CASSEVARGNSPLHF. The CDR3 region has the DNA TGTGCCAGCAGTGAAGTGGCCAGGGGTAATTCACCCCTCCACTTT.

This clonotype was picked up a small number of times. V and J are TRBV20-1 and TRBJ1-1; D is perhaps TRBD1 (6 bases). Germline CDR1 DFQATT, CDR2 SNEGSKA (reference sequence). CDR3 length: 13 amino acids. V lost 2 bases and J 8 bases, leaving 15 bases between the germline ends. Here the CDR3 reads CSARSNRELEAFF. As DNA, the CDR3 is TGCAGTGCTAGATCAAACAGGGAGTTGGAAGCTTTCTTT.

The chain combines TRBV15 with TRBJ1-6; D might be TRBD1 (5 bases). Trimming left V 0 bases short and J 8 bases short, with 8 bases between. CDR1 and CDR2 from the germline V gene are LNHNV and YYDKDF (reference sequence). CDR3 length equals 14 residues. The CDR3 DNA follows: TGTGCCACCAGCAGAGATTGGGGGGATTCACCCCTCCACTTT. This sequence encodes CATSRDWGDSPLHF. Looking up the rest from reference TRBV15 and TRBJ1-6 gives the full variable domain: DAMVIQNPRYQVTQFGKPVTLSCSQTLNHNVMYWYQQKSSQAPKLLFHYYDKDFNNEADTPDNFQSRRPNTSFCFLDIRSPGLGDTAMYLCATSRDWGDSPLHFGNGTRLTVT.

This clonotype was found once. The V call is TRBV6-5, the J call TRBJ2-2, with D perhaps matching TRBD1 (7 bases). Trimming stripped 2 bases from V and 1 base from J, with 11 bases between. CDR1 is MNHEY, CDR2 SVGAGI, per germline. The CDR3 extends over 16 amino acids. The CDR3 is CASSYPGGLNTGELFF. The CDR3 DNA follows: TGTGCCAGCAGTTACCCAGGGGGGCTGAACACCGGGGAGCTGTTTTTT.

This clonotype was detected many times. V gene TRBV4-1 combines with J gene TRBJ2-1; D gene uncertain. The germline V gene has CDR1 MGHRA and CDR2 YSYEKL. This CDR3 is 11 amino acids long. The V gene lost 6 bases and the J gene lost 8 bases, with 8 bases spanning the gap. CDR3 region: CASSLGYEQFF. As DNA, the CDR3 is TGCGCCAGCAGTTTAGGCTATGAGCAGTTCTTC.

This clonotype appeared many times. The chain links TRBV20-1 to TRBJ2-7; unclear D gene. Germline V gene lookup returns CDR1 DFQATT and CDR2 SNEGSKA (reference sequence). The CDR3 length is 14 residues. The germline V and J ends were trimmed by 3 bases and 1 base, with 13 bases remaining between them. CDR3 in DNA: TGCAGTGCTAGTAATCTGGCAGGATCCTACGAGCAGTACGTC. It codes for CSASNLAGSYEQYV.

The rearrangement uses TRBV20-1 and TRBJ2-1; TRBD1 matches 9 bases. V was clipped by 3 bases and J by 3 bases; unmatched bases: 9. This CDR3 has 16 amino acids. Germline CDR1 reads DFQATT; CDR2 reads SNEGSKA (reference sequence). CDR3 residues: CSASGTGTGSYNEQFF. CDR3 bases: TGCAGTGCTAGTGGCACCGGGACAGGGAGCTACAATGAGCAGTTCTTC.

The chain's CDR3 is CASSYSGSGLNTEAFF. The CDR3 DNA reads as TGTGCCAGCAGTTACTCGGGGTCGGGTTTGAACACTGAAGCTTTCTTT. The chain links TRBV6-5 to TRBJ1-1; D is unresolved. Germline lookup yields CDR1 MNHEY and CDR2 SVGAGI. V lost 0 bases, J lost 0 bases, and 11 bases lay in between. The CDR3 extends over 16 amino acids.

Ten or more counts support this clonotype. This chain uses TRBV10-3 with TRBJ2-1; tentatively, D is TRBD1 (6 bases). This CDR3 comprises 13 residues. The V end was cut by 8 bases, the J end by 3 bases, with 11 bases between. CDR1 is ENHRY, CDR2 SYGVKD, per germline. The CDR3 spells CAILRQDYNEQFF. In DNA form, the CDR3 reads TGTGCCATCCTTCGACAGGACTACAATGAGCAGTTCTTC.

The CDR3 loop is CATSDALTGTETQYF. In DNA form, the CDR3 reads TGTGCCACCAGTGATGCCTTGACAGGGACAGAGACCCAGTACTTC. The chain joins TRBV24-1 to TRBJ2-5; TRBD1 matches at 7 bases. Germline V gene sequence: CDR1 KGHDR, CDR2 SFDVKD. This CDR3 is built from 15 residues. With V trimmed by 3 bases and J by 4 bases, 7 bases remained unmatched.

This clonotype was found a few times. This chain links TRBV28 with TRBJ1-1, with D perhaps matching TRBD1 (5 bases). In germline, CDR1 is MDHEN, CDR2 SYDVKM. The CDR3 sequence is 14 residues long. Trimming stripped 6 bases from V and 12 bases from J, with 23 bases between. The CDR3 loop reads CASSLGSQGRRTFF. For the CDR3, the DNA is TGTGCCAGCAGCCTTGGGAGCCAGGGCAGGAGAACTTTCTTT.

This clonotype was observed a few times. The rearrangement uses TRBV10-1 and TRBJ1-1, with 8 bases matching TRBD1. V lost 3 bases and J lost 7; bases outside the gene matches: 10. This CDR3 contains 15 residues. Germline loops: CDR1 WNHNN, CDR2 SYGVQD (reference sequence). CDR3 sequence: CASSERAGGIGEAFF. The CDR3 coding sequence is TGCGCCAGCAGTGAAAGAGCAGGGGGCATTGGTGAAGCTTTCTTT.

This clonotype has a handful of counts. One end of the junction varies from germline; a read error may be responsible. This chain uses TRBV6-5 with TRBJ1-4; D is perhaps TRBD1 (6 bases). CDR3 length: 15 amino acids. From germline, CDR1 is MNHEY and CDR2 SVGAGI. The CDR3 sequence is CASSDSGARIEKLFF. The CDR3 DNA follows: TGTGCCAGCAGTGACTCGGGGGCGCGGATCGAAAAACTGTTTTTT.

This clonotype turned up a few times. The chain has TRBV11-2 and TRBJ2-7, with D perhaps TRBD2 (5 bases). The CDR3 contains 15 residues. V shed 1 base and J shed 1 base, with 11 bases lying between them. Germline CDR1 SGHAT, CDR2 FQNNGV. The CDR3 DNA reads as TGTGCCAGCAGCTTAGGAGCGGTTCCGTCCTACGAGCAGTACGTC. Its protein is CASSLGAVPSYEQYV.

V is TRBV29-1 and J is TRBJ1-1; D is perhaps TRBD1 (5 bases). The germline V gene has CDR1 SQVTM and CDR2 ANQGSEA. Trimming shortened V by 6 bases and J by 6 bases, and 14 bases separated the two germline ends. This CDR3 is 12 amino acids long. CDR3 in amino acids: CSVRREEAEAFF. CDR3 DNA: TGCAGCGTACGCAGGGAAGAAGCTGAAGCTTTCTTT.

The chain has TRBV3-1 and TRBJ1-2, with D possibly TRBD1 on 6 matching bases. Trimming took 4 bases from V and 5 from J, leaving 20 bases between them. CDR1 LGHDT and CDR2 YNNKEL come from the germline V gene (reference sequence). This CDR3 has 16 amino acids. The CDR3 loop is CASSPRTDTMRYGYTF. CDR3 bases: TGTGCCAGCAGCCCCAGGACAGACACTATGCGGTATGGCTACACCTTC.

The chain combines TRBV7-2 with TRBJ1-1; no firm D call. The germline gives CDR1 SGHTA, CDR2 FQGNSA. Trimming took 1 base from V and 8 from J, leaving 11 bases between them. CDR3 length: 13 amino acids. CDR3 in amino acids: CASSLVPGAEAFF. CDR3 sequence (DNA): TGTGCCAGCAGCTTAGTGCCAGGCGCAGAAGCTTTCTTT. The variable domain in full, completed from reference TRBV7-2 and TRBJ1-1, reads GAGVSQSPSNKVTEKGKDVELRCDPISGHTALYWYRQSLGQGLEFLIYFQGNSAPDKSGLPSDRFSAERTGGSVSTLTIQRTQQEDSAVYLCASSLVPGAEAFFGQGTRLTVV.

This clonotype showed up just a few times. The V call is TRBV29-1, the J call TRBJ1-1; D gene uncertain. V lost 4 bases and J lost 0, with 15 bases in between. This CDR3 has 15 amino acids. Germline CDR1 is SQVTM and CDR2 is ANQGSEA. In DNA, the CDR3 is TGCAGCGTTGCAGAGAGCCTACACCTGAACACTGAAGCTTTCTTT. Residues: CSVAESLHLNTEAFF.

The CDR3, as DNA: TGTGCCAGCACTCGACAGGGAGGCACTGAAGCTTTCTTT. It encodes CASTRQGGTEAFF. The chain uses TRBV12-3 or TRBV12-4 and TRBJ1-1, with TRBD1 matching 7 bases. V lost 7 bases and J lost 4; bases outside the gene matches: 6. This CDR3 has 13 residues.

This clonotype was detected only a few times. The chain carries TRBV15 and TRBJ2-2; 11 bases line up with TRBD2. Germline values: CDR1 LNHNV, CDR2 YYDKDF (reference sequence). After removal of 0 bases from V and 6 bases from J, the junction contained 9 bases not matched to a gene. The CDR3 runs to 18 residues. DNA of the CDR3: TGTGCCACCAGCAGAGATTGGCTAGCGGGAGGTAGCCCCGGGGAGCTGTTTTTT. It encodes CATSRDWLAGGSPGELFF.

This clonotype appeared a few times. The chain couples TRBV9 to TRBJ2-7; possibly TRBD2 for D (5 bases). With 4 bases removed from V and 2 bases from J, the gap between germline ends came to 13 bases. This CDR3 spans 14 amino acids. Germline V CDR1 and CDR2: SGDLS, YYNGEE. The chain's CDR3 is CASSLITGTYEQYV. The CDR3 DNA reads as TGTGCCAGCAGCCTTATAACGGGAACCTACGAGCAGTACGTC.

The CDR3 coding sequence is TGTGCCAGCGCCTACCGGACGAGGGAGACCCAGTACTTC. It is translated as CASAYRTRETQYF. The V gene is TRBV12-3 or TRBV12-4, the J gene TRBJ2-5; no firm D call. Trimming removed 8 bases from V and 5 bases from J, with 15 bases in between. CDR3 length: 13 amino acids.

The chain uses TRBV5-5 and TRBJ1-6; D remains ambiguous. Germline CDR1 is SGHKS and CDR2 is YYEKEE (reference sequence). This CDR3 contains 15 residues. V was trimmed by 0 bases and J by 10 bases, leaving 14 bases between them. This CDR3 reads CASSLADAWRSPLHF. CDR3 DNA sequence: TGTGCCAGCAGCTTGGCCGACGCGTGGCGATCACCCCTCCACTTT.

The chain uses TRBV29-1 and TRBJ2-1; 11 bases are a match to TRBD2. V shed 2 bases and J 0 bases; nucleotides not matched to a gene: 18. Germline CDR1 reads SQVTM; CDR2 reads ANQGSEA. The CDR3 is 21 amino acids. CDR3 nucleotides: TGCAGCGTTGAACCTACCTGGGGCCTAGCGGGAGGCCGGAGCTCCTACAATGAGCAGTTCTTC. Protein product: CSVEPTWGLAGGRSSYNEQFF.

This clonotype was detected ten times or more. This CDR3 reads CASSRKGSLVTEAFF. The CDR3 DNA is TGTGCCAGCAGCCGCAAGGGGAGTTTAGTAACTGAAGCTTTCTTT. The chain uses TRBV28 and TRBJ1-1, with D perhaps matching TRBD1 (5 bases). V lost 6 bases, J lost 5 bases, and 19 bases lay in between. The germline CDR1 and CDR2 sequences are MDHEN and SYDVKM. The CDR3 spans 15 residues.

This sequence joins TRBV10-3 and TRBJ2-1, with 9 bases lining up with TRBD1. The CDR3 is made up of 12 amino acids. Germline V gene sequence: CDR1 ENHRY, CDR2 SYGVKD. V gave up 8 bases and J gave up 4 bases; unmatched junction bases: 0. CDR3 sequence (DNA): TGTGCCATCGGGACAGGGTACAATGAGCAGTTCTTC. This sequence encodes CAIGTGYNEQFF.